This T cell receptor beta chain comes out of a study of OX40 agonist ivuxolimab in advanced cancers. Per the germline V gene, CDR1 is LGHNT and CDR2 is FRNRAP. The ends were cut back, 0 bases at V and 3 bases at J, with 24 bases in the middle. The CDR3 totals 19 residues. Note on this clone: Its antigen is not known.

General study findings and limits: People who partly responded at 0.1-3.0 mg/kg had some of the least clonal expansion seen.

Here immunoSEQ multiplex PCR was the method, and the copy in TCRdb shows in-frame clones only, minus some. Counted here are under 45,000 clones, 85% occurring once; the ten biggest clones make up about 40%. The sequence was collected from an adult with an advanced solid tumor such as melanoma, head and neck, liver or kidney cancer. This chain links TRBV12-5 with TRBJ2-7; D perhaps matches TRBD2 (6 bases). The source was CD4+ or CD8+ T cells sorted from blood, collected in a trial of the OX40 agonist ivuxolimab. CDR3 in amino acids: CASGLVRGLRSPRYYEQYF. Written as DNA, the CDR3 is TGTGCTAGTGGTTTGGTTAGGGGACTGAGGAGTCCTAGGTACTACGAGCAGTACTTC.